The source of this T cell receptor beta chain is a study of OX40 agonist ivuxolimab in advanced cancers. The overall study: Head and neck, renal cell, melanoma or hepatocellular carcinoma were the cancers that dose-escalation patients had.

Study-level findings and limits: CD4+ T cells averaged fewer expanded clones than CD8+ T cells.

In this sample, this clone turned up once. The antigen remains unidentified. The sample contains more than one DNA sequence encoding this CDR3. Data came from immunoSEQ multiplex PCR; TCRdb stores just in-frame clones and leaves some out. The table records 50,000 to 75,000 clones, more than 85% of them present only once. CDR3 size: 15 residues. V was pared by 6 bases and J by 7 bases, with 16 bases between. Germline lookup yields CDR1 MNHNS and CDR2 SASEGT. At baseline, cycle 4 day 1, and cycle 7 day 1, blood was sampled. The sequence derives from an adult with an advanced solid tumor such as melanoma, head and neck, liver or kidney cancer. V usage is TRBV6-1 and J usage is TRBJ1-6; a possible D gene is TRBD1 (5 bases). Source: CD4+ or CD8+ T cells sorted from blood, taken in a trial of the OX40 agonist ivuxolimab. Written as DNA, the CDR3 is TGTGCCAGCAGGACCGGACAAGGGAGAAATTCACCCCTCCACTTT. The encoded protein is CASRTGQGRNSPLHF.